The 20 T cell receptor beta chains given below trace back to one sample, sequenced in a study of shared clonotypes between healthy human individuals. Naive CD8 populations comprised CD45RO-negative cells positively selected for CCR7, excluding terminally differentiated effector memory CD45RA+ cells. Clones were sequenced by immunoSEQ multiplex PCR, and TCRdb holds only the in-frame ones, with some missing. The data hold about 2.1 million clones, with 90% to 95% observed a single time. Sequences were obtained from naive CD8+ T cells from PBMCs. These receptors all come from a man between 18 and 29 years old in good health. Some clones in this sample may be carry-over from other donors' samples.

The chain carries TRBV19 and TRBJ2-7; D possibly matches TRBD1 or TRBD2 (5 bases each). The germline V gene has CDR1 LNHDA and CDR2 SQIVND (reference sequence). This CDR3 contains 16 residues. V gave up 2 bases and J gave up 0 bases, with 14 bases separating them. CDR3 nucleotides: TGTGCCAGTAGTATACAGTCCGGGACGGCCTCCTACGAGCAGTACTTC. This codes for CASSIQSGTASYEQYF. The full variable domain, in which reference TRBV19 and TRBJ2-7 provide the parts outside the CDR3, is DGGITQSPKYLFRKEGQNVTLSCEQNLNHDAMYWYRQDPGQGLRLIYYSQIVNDFQKGDIAEGYSVSREKKESFPLTVTSAQKNPTAFYLCASSIQSGTASYEQYFGPGTRLTVT.

The rearrangement links TRBV6-5 to TRBJ2-7, with a tentative D call TRBD1 (5 bases). Germline CDR1 and CDR2: MNHEY and SVGAGI. This CDR3 has 13 amino acids. V was trimmed by 5 bases and J by 3 bases, leaving 11 bases between them. Here the CDR3 DNA reads TGTGCCAGCAGTACAGGAGCGAACTACGAGCAGTACTTC. Translation gives CASSTGANYEQYF.

The chain combines TRBV29-1 with TRBJ2-1; D ambiguous. This CDR3 is 13 amino acids long. Germline V gene lookup returns CDR1 SQVTM and CDR2 ANQGSEA. Trimming shortened V by 0 bases and J by 4 bases, and 7 bases separated the two germline ends. Here the CDR3 reads CSVEENPYNEQFF. In DNA form, the CDR3 reads TGCAGCGTTGAAGAGAACCCGTACAATGAGCAGTTCTTC.

Comments on this clone: An end of the junction differs from the germline gene, which may be a read error. The chain is built from TRBV7-9 and TRBJ2-1, with TRBD2 matching over 12 bases. The germline gives CDR1 SEHNR, CDR2 FQNEAQ (reference sequence). The CDR3 has 16 residues. CDR3 in DNA: TGTGCCAGCAGCCTAGCTAGCGGGAGGGCCTGGTATGAGCAGTTCTTC. Its protein product is CASSLASGRAWYEQFF. The full variable domain, in which reference TRBV7-9 and TRBJ2-1 provide the parts outside the CDR3, is DTGVSQNPRHKITKRGQNVTFRCDPISEHNRLYWYRQTLGQGPEFLTYFQNEAQLEKSRLLSDRFSAERPKGSFSTLEIQRTEQGDSAMYLCASSLASGRAWYEQFFGPGTRLTVL.

This clone occurred a few times. This chain links TRBV10-3 with TRBJ2-1; D remains unclear. CDR3 size: 11 residues. Per germline, CDR1 ENHRY and CDR2 SYGVKD. Trimming pared 5 bases from V and 5 bases from J, leaving 4 bases between. The CDR3 protein is CAISINNEQFF. DNA of the CDR3: TGTGCCATCAGTATTAACAATGAGCAGTTCTTC.

V gene TRBV11-2 combines with J gene TRBJ1-2, with D hard to call. This CDR3 region has 16 residues. Germline V gene sequence: CDR1 SGHAT, CDR2 FQNNGV. Between the trimmed V and J ends, which lost 0 bases and 3 bases, there was a span of 14 bases. CDR3 protein: CASSLDLETEDYGYTF. CDR3 coding DNA: TGTGCCAGCAGCTTAGATCTGGAGACGGAAGACTATGGCTACACCTTC.

This clone was observed a single time. The gene calls are TRBV7-9 and TRBJ1-2; TRBD1 aligns across 7 bases. Germline CDR1 reads SEHNR; CDR2 reads FQNEAQ (reference sequence). The CDR3 consists of 14 residues. V gave up 4 bases and J gave up 6 bases; unmatched junction bases: 8. The CDR3 DNA reads as TGTGCCAGCAGCTCCCTGGGTGGGACAGATGGCTACACCTTC. Encoded protein: CASSSLGGTDGYTF. Full variable domain (rest looked up from reference TRBV7-9 and TRBJ1-2): DTGVSQNPRHKITKRGQNVTFRCDPISEHNRLYWYRQTLGQGPEFLTYFQNEAQLEKSRLLSDRFSAERPKGSFSTLEIQRTEQGDSAMYLCASSSLGGTDGYTFGSGTRLTVV.

V is TRBV19 and J is TRBJ1-2; 8 nucleotides match TRBD1. CDR1 is LNHDA and CDR2 is SQIVND in the germline V gene (reference sequence). The CDR3 consists of 17 residues. The ends lost 4 bases at V and 3 bases at J; junction bases unmatched: 13. As DNA, the CDR3 is TGTGCCAGTAGTACCCACGTACAGGGGGATGAAGACTATGGCTACACCTTC. Translating it yields CASSTHVQGDEDYGYTF.

CDR3 coding DNA: TGTGCCAGCAGCTCAGACAGGAGCAAGTACTTC. It yields the protein CASSSDRSKYF. The chain joins TRBV11-2 to TRBJ2-7, with D maybe TRBD1 (6 bases). The V gene's germline CDR1 is SGHAT and CDR2 FQNNGV. Trimming left V 4 bases short and J 11 bases short, with 12 bases between. The CDR3 totals 11 residues. Drawing the rest from reference TRBV11-2 and TRBJ2-7, the complete variable domain is EAGVAQSPRYKIIEKRQSVAFWCNPISGHATLYWYQQILGQGPKLLIQFQNNGVVDDSQLPKDRFSAERLKGVDSTLKIQPAKLEDSAVYLCASSSDRSKYFGPGTRLTVT.

V gene TRBV7-9 combines with J gene TRBJ1-3; D call uncertain. The CDR3 totals 16 residues. The V gene lost 3 bases and the J gene lost 1 base, with 13 bases spanning the gap. The germline gives CDR1 SEHNR, CDR2 FQNEAQ (reference sequence). CDR3 sequence: CASSFRLGSSGNTIYF. CDR3 nucleotides: TGTGCCAGCAGCTTTCGTCTGGGGTCGTCTGGAAACACCATATATTTT.

The chain joins TRBV7-9 to TRBJ2-7; D is tentatively TRBD1 or TRBD2 (5 bases each). V was clipped by 5 bases and J by 6 bases, with 20 bases between them. Germline-derived CDR1 and CDR2 are SEHNR and FQNEAQ (reference sequence). The CDR3 contains 15 residues. CDR3 loop: CASSPNGFGAFEQYF. Here the CDR3 DNA reads TGTGCCAGCAGCCCGAACGGTTTCGGGGCCTTCGAGCAGTACTTC.

As concerns this clone: Other DNA sequences from this sample encode an identical CDR3 as well. V and J are TRBV19 and TRBJ2-7; D might be TRBD2 (6 bases). Germline loops: CDR1 LNHDA, CDR2 SQIVND (reference sequence). This CDR3 is built from 14 residues. V was clipped by 3 bases and J by 2 bases, with 11 bases between them. CDR3 region: CASSIIGGTYEQYF. CDR3 nucleotide sequence: TGTGCCAGTAGTATTATCGGGGGAACCTACGAGCAGTACTTC.

The table lists this clone with a count of one. The genes are TRBV4-1 and TRBJ2-5; D may be TRBD1 (5 bases). The CDR3 runs 14 residues. The V end lost 1 base, the J end lost 3 bases, and 9 bases lay between the germline ends. Germline V gives CDR1 MGHRA, CDR2 YSYEKL. The CDR3 DNA is TGCGCCAGCAGCCAAGTAAGGGGAAAAGAGACCCAGTACTTC. Amino acids: CASSQVRGKETQYF.

As regards this clone: Other DNA sequences from this sample encode an identical CDR3 as well. The chain is built from TRBV11-2 and TRBJ2-7; D remains ambiguous. The CDR3 sequence is 13 residues long. CDR1 SGHAT and CDR2 FQNNGV come from the germline V gene. Trimming removed 1 base from V and 4 bases from J, with 8 bases in between. The CDR3 nucleotides are TGTGCCAGCAGCTTAGGGCCCGTTTACGAGCAGTACTTC. This codes for CASSLGPVYEQYF.

This sequence joins TRBV13 and TRBJ2-5, with D perhaps given as TRBD1 or TRBD2 (5 bases each). CDR3 length: 12 residues. Per germline, CDR1 PRHDT and CDR2 FYEKMQ (reference sequence). V lost 5 bases, J lost 7 bases, and 11 bases lay in between. CDR3 sequence reads: CASSNPGTTQYF. CDR3 nucleotide sequence: TGTGCCAGCAGCAACCCCGGGACGACCCAGTACTTC.

The chain links TRBV7-3 to TRBJ1-1; tentatively, D is TRBD1 (5 bases). From germline, CDR1 is SGHTA and CDR2 FQGTGA. V lost 2 bases to trimming and J lost 4 bases, with 8 bases between them. The CDR3 is 13 residues long. CDR3 DNA sequence: TGTGCCAGCAGCTTAGGGGCAGGCACTGAAGCTTTCTTT. Its protein product is CASSLGAGTEAFF.

The V gene is TRBV10-3, the J gene TRBJ2-7; 7 nucleotides match TRBD2. This CDR3 has 13 amino acids. The J segment lost 3 bases and the V segment lost 8 bases, leaving 7 bases of the junction unmatched. The germline V gene encodes CDR1 ENHRY and CDR2 SYGVKD. CDR3 nucleotides: TGTGCCATCCAAGCGGGACCGGGCTACGAGCAGTACTTC. This codes for CAIQAGPGYEQYF.

CDR3 DNA: TGTGCCAGCAGCCCTTTGGCCTCGGGCAGGCAAGAGACCCAGTACTTC. Residues: CASSPLASGRQETQYF. The chain couples TRBV27 to TRBJ2-5, with D uncertain. The CDR3 is 16 residues long. Trimming cost V 6 bases and J 2 bases, with 19 bases left between them. Germline CDR1 and CDR2: MNHEY and SMNVEV (reference sequence).

The CDR3 reads CSAWSGKDTGELFF. In DNA, the CDR3 is TGCAGCGCGTGGTCGGGGAAGGACACCGGGGAGCTGTTTTTT. The chain links TRBV29-1 to TRBJ2-2; a weak D match, TRBD2 (5 bases). The V and J ends lost 7 bases and 3 bases respectively, with 15 bases between them. Germline V lookup: CDR1 SQVTM, CDR2 ANQGSEA. The CDR3 has 14 residues.

This chain's CDR3 is CAIGTTGGPLETQYF. The CDR3, as DNA: TGTGCCATCGGGACGACAGGGGGCCCCTTGGAGACCCAGTACTTC. The J gene is TRBJ2-5, the V gene TRBV10-3; TRBD1 aligns across 10 bases. Germline CDR1 and CDR2: ENHRY and SYGVKD. This CDR3 is 15 amino acids long. J was trimmed by 5 bases and V by 8 bases; bases with no gene match: 11.